One T cell receptor beta chain is described in this entry. This sample is part of a study of technical replicates of blood from a handful of donors. CDR3 size: 13 residues. Trimming left V 3 bases short and J 2 bases short, with 8 bases between. Germline CDR1 and CDR2: LNHDA and SQIVND (reference sequence). Produced via immunoSEQ multiplex PCR; TCRdb's table is partial and in-frame only. Of over 45,000 clones in the sample, around 90% were seen once. The sequence was collected from a human donor in good health. Some clones in this sample may be carry-over from other donors' samples. This chain links TRBV19 with TRBJ2-7; unclear D gene. The specimen was PBMCs. The CDR3: CASSMAQTYEQYF. DNA for the CDR3: TGTGCCAGTAGTATGGCCCAAACCTACGAGCAGTACTTC.